The 32 T cell receptor beta chains presented below share a single source sample, sequenced in a study of T cell responses to AZD1222 COVID-19 vaccine. Repertoires were generated with immunoSEQ multiplex PCR, while TCRdb's copy carries only in-frame clones and drops some. The sample lists about 130,000 clones, roughly 90% occurring once. Specimen: peripheral blood, collected on day 0 of AZD1222 vaccination. The origin of the receptors is an adult in good health.

The chain recombines TRBV19 with TRBJ2-1; 9 nucleotides agree with TRBD2. Germline V gene data show CDR1 as LNHDA and CDR2 as SQIVND (reference sequence). J was trimmed by 0 bases and V by 5 bases; bases with no gene match: 5. This CDR3 has 16 amino acids. The CDR3: CASSALAGISYNEQFF. The CDR3 region has the DNA TGTGCCAGTAGTGCACTAGCGGGTATCTCCTACAATGAGCAGTTCTTC.

J is TRBJ2-4 and V is TRBV5-8, with D perhaps TRBD1 or TRBD2 (5 bases each). CDR3 length equals 15 residues. Germline V CDR1 and CDR2: SGHTS, YDEGEE. V was trimmed by 4 bases and J by 1 base, leaving 12 bases between them. This CDR3 is CASSVGPLAKNIQYF. Written as DNA, the CDR3 is TGTGCCAGCAGCGTGGGACCACTGGCCAAAAACATTCAGTACTTC.

The rearrangement links TRBV19 to TRBJ2-1; 8 bases line up with TRBD2. V lost 1 base to trimming and J lost 0 bases; unmatched junction nucleotides: 2. Looked up from germline, CDR1 is LNHDA and CDR2 is SQIVND (reference sequence). This CDR3 has 16 residues. The CDR3 nucleotides read TGTGCCAGTAGTATAGTCACTAGCGGCTCCTACAATGAGCAGTTCTTC. This sequence encodes CASSIVTSGSYNEQFF.

This chain connects TRBV27 to TRBJ2-5, with D unclear. Trimming took off 2 bases at V and 4 bases at J, with 11 bases between the two ends. The CDR3 length is 14 residues. Germline CDR1 reads MNHEY; CDR2 reads SMNVEV (reference sequence). Written as DNA, the CDR3 is TGTGCCAGCAGTTTAGGAAGAGCCCGAGAGACCCAGTACTTC. Its translation: CASSLGRARETQYF.

J is TRBJ1-1 and V is TRBV2; maybe TRBD1 (6 bases). This CDR3 has 13 amino acids. Germline V gives CDR1 SNHLY, CDR2 FYNNEI. V was pared by 8 bases and J by 1 base, with 11 bases between. CDR3: CASGRDTNTEAFF. The CDR3 DNA follows: TGTGCCAGCGGGCGGGACACGAACACTGAAGCTTTCTTT.

This chain links TRBV5-1 with TRBJ2-5; the D call may be TRBD1 or TRBD2 (5 bases each). Germline CDR1 SGHRS, CDR2 YFSETQ. V dropped 4 bases and J dropped 5 bases, with 18 bases sitting between them. This CDR3 is 15 amino acids long. The CDR3 reads CASSPGGGTRETQYF. The CDR3 coding sequence is TGCGCCAGCAGCCCCGGCGGTGGGACCCGCGAGACCCAGTACTTC. The whole variable domain, filled in from reference TRBV5-1 and TRBJ2-5, reads KAGVTQTPRYLIKTRGQQVTLSCSPISGHRSVSWYQQTPGQGLQFLFEYFSETQRNKGNFPGRFSGRQFSNSRSEMNVSTLELGDSALYLCASSPGGGTRETQYFGPGTRLLVL.

The CDR3, as DNA: TGTGCCACCAGCTCCGAATCTGGAGGTTGGGAGACCCAGTACTTC. Its translation: CATSSESGGWETQYF. The rearrangement joins TRBV15 to TRBJ2-5; possibly TRBD2 for D (5 bases). CDR1 LNHNV and CDR2 YYDKDF come from the germline V gene (reference sequence). This CDR3 region has 15 residues. Deletions cut 5 bases from V and 5 bases from J, with 18 bases between. The full variable domain, its missing parts supplied by reference TRBV15 and TRBJ2-5, is DAMVIQNPRYQVTQFGKPVTLSCSQTLNHNVMYWYQQKSSQAPKLLFHYYDKDFNNEADTPDNFQSRRPNTSFCFLDIRSPGLGDTAMYLCATSSESGGWETQYFGPGTRLLVL.

The gene calls are TRBV19 and TRBJ1-1, with 10 bases matching TRBD1. This CDR3 comprises 15 residues. The V gene's germline CDR1 is LNHDA and CDR2 SQIVND (reference sequence). Trimming cost V 5 bases and J 0 bases; bases outside gene matches: 3. CDR3 coding DNA: TGTGCCAGTAGTCCAGGACAGGGGGTGAACACTGAAGCTTTCTTT. It encodes CASSPGQGVNTEAFF.

The rearrangement joins TRBV19 to TRBJ2-7, with 8 positions matching TRBD1. From germline, CDR1 is LNHDA and CDR2 SQIVND (reference sequence). V lost 1 base and J lost 2; bases outside the gene matches: 7. The CDR3 extends over 16 amino acids. The CDR3 DNA reads as TGTGCCAGTAGTATAGGCGGGCCAGGGGGCCCCTACGAGCAGTACTTC. Its translation is CASSIGGPGGPYEQYF.

This chain links TRBV4-1 with TRBJ2-2; no definite D call. CDR1 and CDR2 (germline): MGHRA, YSYEKL. Trimming removed 8 bases at V and 2 bases at J, with 6 bases between. The CDR3 extends over 12 amino acids. The DNA for the CDR3 is TGCGCCAGCTTATCCAACACCGGGGAGCTGTTTTTT. Translated: CASLSNTGELFF.

This chain joins TRBV19 and TRBJ1-2, with a possible D match to TRBD1 (5 bases). The CDR3 extends over 15 amino acids. The V gene lost 5 bases and the J gene lost 6 bases, with 19 bases spanning the gap. Per the germline V gene, CDR1 is LNHDA and CDR2 is SQIVND (reference sequence). This CDR3 is CASSPGGRLGDGYTF. In DNA form, the CDR3 reads TGTGCCAGTAGTCCCGGGGGTAGGTTGGGAGATGGCTACACCTTC. The full variable domain, rest sourced from reference TRBV19 and TRBJ1-2, is DGGITQSPKYLFRKEGQNVTLSCEQNLNHDAMYWYRQDPGQGLRLIYYSQIVNDFQKGDIAEGYSVSREKKESFPLTVTSAQKNPTAFYLCASSPGGRLGDGYTFGSGTRLTVV.

This chain joins TRBV6-5 and TRBJ1-1, with unresolved D. This CDR3 spans 15 amino acids. Germline CDR1 is MNHEY and CDR2 is SVGAGI. Trimming left V 2 bases short and J 0 bases short, with 10 bases between. The CDR3: CASSYKALMNTEAFF. The DNA of the CDR3 is TGTGCCAGCAGTTACAAGGCGCTGATGAACACTGAAGCTTTCTTT.

The V and J genes are TRBV19 and TRBJ1-1, with TRBD1 matching 10 bases. The germline V gene encodes CDR1 LNHDA and CDR2 SQIVND (reference sequence). This CDR3 comprises 16 residues. V lost 5 bases, J lost 4 bases, and 10 bases stayed unmatched. This CDR3 reads CASSAERDRGGTEAFF. DNA for the CDR3: TGTGCCAGTAGTGCCGAGCGGGACAGGGGAGGCACTGAAGCTTTCTTT.

The CDR3 bases are TGTGCCAGCAGTTTATCTCTAGCGGGGGAGCAGTTCTTC. It encodes CASSLSLAGEQFF. V usage is TRBV27 and J usage is TRBJ2-1; 9 bases agree with TRBD2. The V and J ends lost 0 bases and 10 bases, in that order; junction bases with no gene match: 1. The CDR3 extends over 13 amino acids. Germline V gene lookup returns CDR1 MNHEY and CDR2 SMNVEV (reference sequence).

Here the CDR3 DNA reads TGTGCTAGTGGTTTGGTACCGACAGGGCCGTTCATTTCTAGCACAGATACGCAGTATTTT. Amino acid sequence: CASGLVPTGPFISSTDTQYF. V gene TRBV12-5 combines with J gene TRBJ2-3; 7 bases match TRBD1. The J segment lost 0 bases and the V segment lost 0 bases, leaving 15 bases of the junction unmatched. The CDR3 is made up of 20 amino acids. Looked up from germline, CDR1 is LGHNT and CDR2 is FRNRAP.

This rearrangement joins TRBV5-4 to TRBJ2-3, with D uncertain. Germline CDR1 SGHNT, CDR2 YYREEE (reference sequence). The CDR3 loop spans 13 amino acids. V was clipped by 3 bases and J by 4 bases, with 9 bases between them. The DNA of the CDR3 is TGTGCCAGCAGCTCCCCCCGGCCAGATACGCAGTATTTT. As protein: CASSSPRPDTQYF.

The genes are TRBV5-1 and TRBJ1-2; D is unresolved. CDR1 and CDR2 from the germline V gene are SGHRS and YFSETQ. The CDR3 extends over 13 amino acids. Trimming removed 4 bases at V and 8 bases at J, with 15 bases between. CDR3 in amino acids: CASSNSIGEGYTF. The CDR3 DNA reads as TGCGCCAGCAGCAACTCCATTGGGGAGGGCTACACCTTC. Filled out from reference TRBV5-1 and TRBJ1-2, the complete variable domain reads KAGVTQTPRYLIKTRGQQVTLSCSPISGHRSVSWYQQTPGQGLQFLFEYFSETQRNKGNFPGRFSGRQFSNSRSEMNVSTLELGDSALYLCASSNSIGEGYTFGSGTRLTVV.

The J gene is TRBJ2-3, the V gene TRBV7-6; unclear D gene. Per the germline V gene, CDR1 is SGHVS and CDR2 is FNYEAQ. Trimming removed 0 bases at V and 9 bases at J, with 10 bases between. There are 13 residues in the CDR3. As DNA, the CDR3 is TGTGCCAGCAGCTTAGCGCCGTTATTAACGCAGTATTTT. This sequence encodes CASSLAPLLTQYF.

The rearrangement links TRBV3-1 (or the pseudogene TRBV3-2) to TRBJ1-5, with D tentatively TRBD1 (5 bases). The V and J ends lost 3 bases and 9 bases respectively, with 12 bases between them. Per germline, CDR1 LGHDT and CDR2 YNNKEL (reference sequence). This CDR3 region has 13 residues. As DNA, the CDR3 is TGTGCCAGCAGCCAGGGGGACGTAAGGCCCCAGCATTTT. Translation: CASSQGDVRPQHF.

The J gene is TRBJ1-1, the V gene TRBV7-9; possible D gene TRBD1, 6 bases. V lost 4 bases, J lost 1 base, and 16 bases lay in between. The CDR3 covers 16 residues. Germline loops: CDR1 SEHNR, CDR2 FQNEAQ (reference sequence). CDR3 amino acids: CASSSTKTGENTEAFF. In DNA form, the CDR3 reads TGTGCCAGCAGCTCGACTAAGACAGGTGAGAACACTGAAGCTTTCTTT.

CDR3 sequence: CATSAPCSLGEPGYTF. Written as DNA, the CDR3 is TGTGCCACCAGTGCCCCCTGCTCCCTAGGGGAGCCTGGCTACACCTTC. The chain has TRBV24-1 and TRBJ1-2; D may be TRBD1 (5 bases). The germline V and J ends were trimmed by 5 bases and 7 bases, with 22 bases remaining between them. This CDR3 has 16 residues. The germline V gene encodes CDR1 KGHDR and CDR2 SFDVKD.

This clone was seen a few times. This chain links TRBV19 with TRBJ1-5, with 7 positions matching TRBD1. CDR3 length: 17 amino acids. The germline CDR1 and CDR2 sequences are LNHDA and SQIVND (reference sequence). The V and J ends lost 7 bases and 0 bases, in that order; junction bases with no gene match: 12. The CDR3 region has the DNA TGTGCCAGTACCCCCACGACAGGGTTTTTTAGCAATCAGCCCCAGCATTTT. Residues: CASTPTTGFFSNQPQHF.

The gene calls are TRBV28 and TRBJ2-7, with D perhaps matching TRBD2 (6 bases). The CDR3 consists of 15 residues. Germline lookup yields CDR1 MDHEN and CDR2 SYDVKM. V lost 5 bases to trimming and J lost 2 bases, with 16 bases between them. The CDR3 spells CASSPPGVSTYEQYF. CDR3 coding DNA: TGTGCCAGCAGTCCCCCGGGAGTCTCCACCTACGAGCAGTACTTC.

This sequence joins TRBV18 and TRBJ2-7, with unresolved D. Germline CDR1 and CDR2: KGHSH and LQKENI. Trimming took off 2 bases at V and 5 bases at J, with 16 bases between the two ends. The CDR3 is 15 residues long. The CDR3 DNA follows: TGTGCCAGCTCACCATTCTCCGGGTCCTCAAACGAGCAGTACTTC. This sequence encodes CASSPFSGSSNEQYF. Combining the CDR3 with reference TRBV18 and TRBJ2-7 gives the whole variable domain NAGVMQNPRHLVRRRGQEARLRCSPMKGHSHVYWYRQLPEEGLKFMVYLQKENIIDESGMPKERFSAEFPKEGPSILRIQQVVRGDSAAYFCASSPFSGSSNEQYFGPGTRLTVT.

The chain uses TRBV15 and TRBJ2-3; D may correspond to TRBD1 or TRBD2 (5 bases each). The CDR3 extends over 13 amino acids. Germline-derived CDR1 and CDR2 are LNHNV and YYDKDF (reference sequence). V was trimmed by 6 bases and J by 8 bases, leaving 15 bases between them. This CDR3 reads CATSPGRGPTQYF. The DNA of the CDR3 is TGTGCCACCAGTCCCGGACGGGGACCTACGCAGTATTTT.

In DNA form, the CDR3 reads TGCGCCAGCTCTTTTCCGGACGGCGAGCAGTACTTC. It specifies CASSFPDGEQYF. The V and J genes are TRBV5-1 and TRBJ2-7; D is undetermined. Trimming pared 7 bases from V and 6 bases from J, leaving 14 bases between. The V gene's germline CDR1 is SGHRS and CDR2 YFSETQ. This CDR3 comprises 12 residues. Supplemented by reference TRBV5-1 and TRBJ2-7, the full variable domain reads KAGVTQTPRYLIKTRGQQVTLSCSPISGHRSVSWYQQTPGQGLQFLFEYFSETQRNKGNFPGRFSGRQFSNSRSEMNVSTLELGDSALYLCASSFPDGEQYFGPGTRLTVT.

The genes are TRBV6-2 or TRBV6-3 and TRBJ2-7; 9 bases line up with TRBD1. The CDR3 has 13 amino acids. Germline assignment: CDR1 MNHEY and CDR2 SVGEGT. With V trimmed by 1 base and J by 8 bases, 3 bases remained unmatched. The CDR3 loop is CASSYWDRDKQYF. CDR3 DNA: TGTGCCAGCAGTTACTGGGACAGGGATAAGCAGTACTTC.

The chain carries TRBV27 and TRBJ2-7; D perhaps matches TRBD2 (6 bases). The V end was cut by 0 bases, the J end by 6 bases, with 9 bases between. The CDR3 sequence is 13 residues long. Germline CDR1 and CDR2: MNHEY and SMNVEV (reference sequence). The CDR3 DNA follows: TGTGCCAGCAGTTTATCCCAGGGAGGCGAGCAGTACTTC. Encoded protein: CASSLSQGGEQYF.

The J gene is TRBJ2-7, the V gene TRBV19; 8 nucleotides line up with TRBD2. Trimming took 3 bases from V and 2 from J; bases not matched to a gene: 3. Germline V gene lookup returns CDR1 LNHDA and CDR2 SQIVND (reference sequence). This CDR3 has 14 residues. This chain's CDR3 is CASSMGSGAYEQYF. The CDR3 region has the DNA TGTGCCAGTAGTATGGGTAGCGGGGCCTACGAGCAGTACTTC.

The J gene is TRBJ2-2, the V gene TRBV6-1, with 9 bases aligning to TRBD2. CDR1 and CDR2 (germline): MNHNS, SASEGT. The V and J ends lost 1 base and 7 bases, in that order; junction bases with no gene match: 10. This CDR3 comprises 17 residues. CDR3 loop: CASSEVLAGVRGGELFF. DNA for the CDR3: TGTGCCAGCAGTGAAGTACTAGCGGGTGTCCGTGGCGGGGAGCTGTTTTTT.

The rearrangement uses TRBV5-5 and TRBJ2-1, with 10 bases lining up with TRBD2. J lost 3 bases, V lost 3 bases, and 6 bases had no gene match. The germline gives CDR1 SGHKS, CDR2 YYEKEE (reference sequence). The CDR3 consists of 16 residues. This CDR3 reads CASSSSGRVFYNEQFF. CDR3 bases: TGTGCCAGCAGCTCGAGCGGGAGGGTGTTCTACAATGAGCAGTTCTTC.

V and J are TRBV21-1 and TRBJ2-7; the table's TRBD1 call for D was not verified on the DNA. TRBV21-1 is noted as a pseudogene. CDR3 size: 21 residues. CDR3 amino acids: CASSKSFRRDRGQSQAHEQYF. The CDR3, as DNA: TGTGCCAGCAGCAAAAGTTTTCGCCGAGACAGGGGGCAATCACAGGCCCACGAGCAGTACTTC.